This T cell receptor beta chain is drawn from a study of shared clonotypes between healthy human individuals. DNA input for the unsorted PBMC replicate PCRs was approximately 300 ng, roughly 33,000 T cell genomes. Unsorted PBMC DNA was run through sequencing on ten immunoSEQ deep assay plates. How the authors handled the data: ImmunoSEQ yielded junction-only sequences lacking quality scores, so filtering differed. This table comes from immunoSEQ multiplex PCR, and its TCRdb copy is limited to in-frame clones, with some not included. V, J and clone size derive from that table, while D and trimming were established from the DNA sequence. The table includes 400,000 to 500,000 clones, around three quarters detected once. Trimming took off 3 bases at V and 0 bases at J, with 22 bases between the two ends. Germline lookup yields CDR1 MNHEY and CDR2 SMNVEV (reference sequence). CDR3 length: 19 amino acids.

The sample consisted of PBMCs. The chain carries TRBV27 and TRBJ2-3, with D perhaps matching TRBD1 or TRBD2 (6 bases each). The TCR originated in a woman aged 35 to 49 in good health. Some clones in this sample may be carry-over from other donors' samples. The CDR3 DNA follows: TGTGCCAGCAGTTTTTGGGGGGTAGGGGGACAACCGAGCACAGATACGCAGTATTTT. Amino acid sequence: CASSFWGVGGQPSTDTQYF.